These 19 T cell receptor beta chains originate from one sample sequenced in a study of shared clonotypes between healthy human individuals. Naive CD8 cells lacked CD45RO, underwent positive selection for CCR7 and left out terminally differentiated effector memory CD45RA+ cells. The assay was immunoSEQ multiplex PCR, and TCRdb's table has in-frame clones only and misses some. This sample has around 1,900,000 clones, with just under 95% found just once. Sequencing used naive CD8+ T cells from PBMCs. Receptors were obtained from a man aged 18-30 years in good health. Some clones in this sample may be carry-over from other donors' samples.

This sequence joins TRBV9 and TRBJ1-1; D gene unclear. The CDR3 spans 16 residues. V dropped 7 bases and J dropped 1 base, with 20 bases sitting between them. The germline V gene encodes CDR1 SGDLS and CDR2 YYNGEE. The CDR3 is CASQPPGSRTNTEAFF. The CDR3 DNA reads as TGTGCCAGCCAGCCGCCGGGCTCTAGAACGAACACTGAAGCTTTCTTT.

The J gene is TRBJ1-4, the V gene TRBV27, with D uncertain. The CDR3 runs 18 residues. V lost 6 bases to trimming and J lost 1 base, with 21 bases between them. CDR1 and CDR2 from the germline V gene are MNHEY and SMNVEV (reference sequence). The CDR3 DNA sequence: TGTGCCAGCAGATCCATCCTAGGGCTTACCCTAACTAATGAAAAACTGTTTTTT. Its protein product is CASRSILGLTLTNEKLFF. The entire variable domain, with the rest obtained from reference TRBV27 and TRBJ1-4, is as follows: EAQVTQNPRYLITVTGKKLTVTCSQNMNHEYMSWYRQDPGLGLRQIYYSMNVEVTDKGDVPEGYKVSRKEKRNFPLILESPSPNQTSLYFCASRSILGLTLTNEKLFFGSGTQLSVL.

This chain uses TRBV19 with TRBJ2-7, with D possibly being TRBD2 (6 bases). The length of the CDR3 is 14 residues. In germline, CDR1 is LNHDA, CDR2 SQIVND (reference sequence). V gave up 9 bases and J gave up 2 bases, with 17 bases separating them. The CDR3 is CASSPWGVPYEQYF. The CDR3, as DNA: TGTGCCAGCTCCCCCTGGGGGGTTCCCTACGAGCAGTACTTC.

The chain has TRBV27 and TRBJ2-7, with D possibly being TRBD2 (6 bases). This CDR3 spans 15 amino acids. The germline V and J ends were trimmed by 8 bases and 13 bases, with 30 bases remaining between them. Looked up from germline, CDR1 is MNHEY and CDR2 is SMNVEV (reference sequence). CDR3 loop: CASGFKGGYGTLKYF. The DNA for the CDR3 is TGTGCCAGCGGCTTTAAGGGCGGGTATGGGACTCTTAAATACTTC.

This clone was counted a single time. At one boundary the junction diverges from the germline segment, which might be a read error. The CDR3 nucleotides are TGCGCCAGCAGTTTTCTAGCGGGAAACAGCGGGGAGCTGTTTTTT. The encoded protein is CASSFLAGNSGELFF. This chain connects TRBV5-1 to TRBJ2-2, with 9 bases aligning to TRBD2. This CDR3 is 15 amino acids long. Germline loops: CDR1 SGHRS, CDR2 YFSETQ.

This sequence joins TRBV4-1 and TRBJ2-3; 8 bases map to TRBD2. The V gene end was trimmed by 4 bases and the J gene end by 2 bases; junction bases not matched to a gene: 8. The CDR3 runs to 16 residues. Germline V gene lookup returns CDR1 MGHRA and CDR2 YSYEKL. DNA for the CDR3: TGCGCCAGCAGCCCGGGAGCCGGGAGGGCCACAGATACGCAGTATTTT. Residues: CASSPGAGRATDTQYF.

The J gene is TRBJ1-1, the V gene TRBV13; no clear D gene. Germline CDR1 reads PRHDT; CDR2 reads FYEKMQ (reference sequence). This CDR3 region has 11 residues. V lost 2 bases, J lost 6 bases, and 4 bases lay in between. The DNA of the CDR3 is TGTGCCAGCAGCTTACTCTCTGAAGCTTTCTTT. It codes for CASSLLSEAFF.

This clone was found once. The chain carries TRBV27 and TRBJ1-1; tentative D call: TRBD1 (6 bases). CDR1 and CDR2 (germline): MNHEY, SMNVEV (reference sequence). The CDR3 is made up of 17 amino acids. With 5 bases removed from V and 3 bases from J, the gap between germline ends came to 22 bases. The CDR3 loop is CASSRRQALGKDTEAFF. CDR3 bases: TGTGCCAGCAGTCGCCGACAGGCCCTAGGTAAGGACACTGAAGCTTTCTTT.

In its sample, this clone was seen once. This chain joins TRBV27 and TRBJ2-2; D is unresolved. The CDR3 contains 14 residues. Germline CDR1 reads MNHEY; CDR2 reads SMNVEV (reference sequence). The ends were cut back, 3 bases at V and 5 bases at J, with 10 bases in the middle. The CDR3 region has the DNA TGTGCCAGCAGTTTTTCCAATCCGACCGGGGAGCTGTTTTTT. This encodes CASSFSNPTGELFF.

The chain combines TRBV5-4 with TRBJ2-7; either TRBD1 or TRBD2 may supply D (5 bases each). Germline lookup yields CDR1 SGHNT and CDR2 YYREEE (reference sequence). Trimming stripped 0 bases from V and 6 bases from J, with 13 bases between. The CDR3 loop spans 14 amino acids. CDR3 sequence reads: CASSLGQIGGEQYF. The CDR3 nucleotides read TGTGCCAGCAGCTTGGGACAGATAGGAGGCGAGCAGTACTTC.

The chain couples TRBV19 to TRBJ2-1; 10 nucleotides line up with TRBD2. CDR1 is LNHDA, CDR2 SQIVND, per germline (reference sequence). The J segment lost 4 bases and the V segment lost 6 bases, leaving 6 bases of the junction unmatched. This CDR3 region has 15 residues. This CDR3 reads CASRITSGIYNEQFF. The CDR3 DNA reads TGTGCCAGTAGAATTACTAGCGGGATTTACAATGAGCAGTTCTTC.

This clone was observed a single time. This chain links TRBV7-9 with TRBJ2-3, with no clear D. CDR1 is SEHNR, CDR2 FQNEAQ, per germline (reference sequence). This CDR3 is 13 amino acids long. Trimming removed 1 base at V and 3 bases at J, with 5 bases between. CDR3 amino acids: CASSLDGTDTQYF. The CDR3 nucleotides are TGTGCCAGCAGCTTAGACGGGACAGATACGCAGTATTTT.

The J gene is TRBJ2-7, the V gene TRBV11-1, with 9 bases that match TRBD1. In germline, CDR1 is SGHAT, CDR2 FQDESV (reference sequence). The CDR3 is made up of 16 amino acids. Trimming at V came to 5 bases and at J to 4 bases, leaving 12 bases not matched to a gene. Here the CDR3 reads CASSARPRTGEYEQYF. CDR3 nucleotide sequence: TGTGCCAGCAGCGCCCGCCCAAGGACAGGGGAATACGAGCAGTACTTC.

In the case of this clone: Different DNA sequences within this sample yield the same CDR3. The gene calls are TRBV10-3 and TRBJ2-7, with D perhaps matching TRBD1 (5 bases). The CDR3 covers 14 residues. Germline loops: CDR1 ENHRY, CDR2 SYGVKD. V was cut by 2 bases and J by 0 bases, with 8 bases left in between. The CDR3 protein is CAISETGTSYEQYF. CDR3 nucleotide sequence: TGTGCCATCAGTGAGACAGGTACCTCCTACGAGCAGTACTTC.

The rearrangement joins TRBV29-1 to TRBJ2-7; D uncertain. V was shortened by 6 bases and J by 4 bases, with 16 bases between the two germline ends. Germline CDR1 and CDR2: SQVTM and ANQGSEA. The CDR3 length is 13 residues. The CDR3 reads CSVSAGFYYEQYF. The CDR3 DNA follows: TGCAGCGTGTCAGCAGGTTTTTATTACGAGCAGTACTTC.

This sequence joins TRBV27 and TRBJ2-1; either TRBD1 or TRBD2 may fit D (5 bases each). The CDR3 totals 15 residues. V gave up 0 bases and J gave up 5 bases, with 11 bases separating them. In germline, CDR1 is MNHEY, CDR2 SMNVEV (reference sequence). CDR3 residues: CASSLSPRGHNEQFF. The CDR3 DNA reads as TGTGCCAGCAGTTTATCACCCCGGGGACACAATGAGCAGTTCTTC.

This sequence joins TRBV5-6 and TRBJ1-6; D unclear. The germline V and J ends were trimmed by 0 bases and 9 bases, with 7 bases remaining between them. Germline CDR1 reads SGHDT; CDR2 reads YYEEEE. The CDR3 is made up of 13 amino acids. The CDR3 nucleotides are TGTGCCAGCAGCTTGGGTGCCAGTTCACCCCTCCACTTT. The encoded protein is CASSLGASSPLHF. The variable domain in full, completed from reference TRBV5-6 and TRBJ1-6, reads DAGVTQSPTHLIKTRGQQVTLRCSPKSGHDTVSWYQQALGQGPQFIFQYYEEEERQRGNFPDRFSGHQFPNYSSELNVNALLLGDSALYLCASSLGASSPLHFGNGTRLTVT.

The J gene is TRBJ2-3, the V gene TRBV7-8; the D is unclear. The CDR3 has 15 residues. The V end lost 5 bases, the J end lost 2 bases, and 14 bases lay between the germline ends. Germline CDR1 is SGHVS and CDR2 is FQNEAQ. CDR3 sequence: CASSPRRFVTDTQYF. The DNA of the CDR3 is TGTGCCAGCAGCCCCCGCAGGTTTGTCACAGATACGCAGTATTTT. Full variable domain (rest looked up from reference TRBV7-8 and TRBJ2-3): GAGVSQSPRYKVAKRGQDVALRCDPISGHVSLFWYQQALGQGPEFLTYFQNEAQLDKSGLPSDRFFAERPEGSVSTLKIQRTQQEDSAVYLCASSPRRFVTDTQYFGPGTRLTVL.

The CDR3 spells CASSLQGARNYEQYF. The CDR3, as DNA: TGTGCCAGCAGCCTACAGGGAGCTCGCAATTACGAGCAGTACTTC. The chain links TRBV27 to TRBJ2-7; weak D call: TRBD1 (6 bases). The CDR3 is made up of 15 amino acids. V was trimmed by 6 bases and J by 4 bases, leaving 19 bases between them. Germline V gene lookup returns CDR1 MNHEY and CDR2 SMNVEV (reference sequence).